The clone carrying this T cell receptor beta chain has just a few counts. Its antigen remains unidentified. The PCR was carried out with 60 Vbeta primers and 13 Jbeta primers. Data came from immunoSEQ multiplex PCR; TCRdb stores just in-frame clones and leaves some out. The sample lists under 150,000 clones, about four fifths occurring once. This sample is drawn from a study of cytomegalovirus exposure and HLA in healthy donors. Study-wide background: There were 75 million to 95 million unique TCRs (from HLA-typed donors) in an early data release.

At collection, donors were nominally healthy, but unrecorded immune exposures were probable. Study-level points and caveats: Some highly shared sequence variants likely arose as a pipeline artifact. Associated with cytomegalovirus, according to the listing, were around 160 TCR beta chains.

The source of this sequence is a woman between 18 and 29 years old in good health and CMV-seronegative. Sequencing input: PBMCs.

The CDR3 nucleotides are TGTGCCAGCAGCTTAGCGCGGCAGTTTACCTACAATGAGCAGTTCTTC. It yields the protein CASSLARQFTYNEQFF. The genes are TRBV7-9 and TRBJ2-1; D is unclear. V gave up 0 bases and J gave up 2 bases, with 11 bases separating them. Looked up from germline, CDR1 is SEHNR and CDR2 is FQNEAQ (reference sequence). This CDR3 is 16 amino acids long. Using reference TRBV7-9 and TRBJ2-1 for the parts outside the CDR3, the full variable domain is DTGVSQNPRHKITKRGQNVTFRCDPISEHNRLYWYRQTLGQGPEFLTYFQNEAQLEKSRLLSDRFSAERPKGSFSTLEIQRTEQGDSAMYLCASSLARQFTYNEQFFGPGTRLTVL.